Following are 23 T cell receptor beta chains from one sample sequenced in a study of Graves' ophthalmopathy and Graves' hyperthyroidism. Amplified TCR beta CDR3 regions were obtained using RNA transcripts as template. First-round RT-PCR used HTBI primers; second-round multiplex PCR followed. TCRdb passed the multiplex PCR reads through MiXCR, listing each CDR3 protein once. The sample lists 1 million to 1.3 million distinct CDR3 sequences, about 40% occurring once. Specimen: peripheral blood or thyroid tissue (not recorded which). Source of these receptors: an adult man with Graves' hyperthyroidism.

Points on this clonotype: Its ends do not fully match the called genes, so a read error is possible. The chain joins TRBV7-2 to TRBJ2-7; TRBD1 matches at 10 bases. This CDR3 has 16 residues. Germline values: CDR1 SGHTA, CDR2 FQGNSA. The CDR3 DNA reads TGTGCCAGCAGCCCGGCCCCGGGACAGGGGATCGGGGAGCTGTACTTC. This encodes CASSPAPGQGIGELYF.

The gene calls are TRBV30 and TRBJ1-6, with D uncertain. With 6 bases removed from V and 7 bases from J, the gap between germline ends came to 13 bases. The CDR3 loop spans 13 amino acids. Germline V gene sequence: CDR1 GTSNPN, CDR2 SVGIG (reference sequence). The DNA of the CDR3 is TGTGCCTGCACCGGGAACCTGAATTCACCCCTCCACTTT. This gives the protein CACTGNLNSPLHF.

This clonotype was observed many times. This CDR3 is CASSLIRSSPLHF. CDR3 DNA: TGTGCCAGCAGTTTAATCCGATCTTCACCCCTCCACTTT. The chain has TRBV12-3 or TRBV12-4 and TRBJ1-6; no definite D call. The CDR3 sequence is 13 residues long. Trimming took off 2 bases at V and 9 bases at J, with 8 bases between the two ends.

The chain recombines TRBV6-6 with TRBJ1-4, with 8 positions matching TRBD1. The V gene's germline CDR1 is MNHNY and CDR2 SVGAGI (reference sequence). V was clipped by 6 bases and J by 7 bases; unmatched bases: 7. The CDR3 is 14 residues long. The chain's CDR3 is CASSRGLLGEKLFF. The CDR3 region has the DNA TGTGCCAGCAGCAGGGGGCTGCTGGGTGAAAAACTGTTTTTT.

This clonotype was picked up a small number of times. The chain uses TRBV12-3 or TRBV12-4 and TRBJ2-5, with 9 positions matching TRBD1. V was clipped by 8 bases and J by 5 bases; unmatched bases: 6. There are 13 residues in the CDR3. The CDR3 reads CASDRGTDETQYF. CDR3 coding DNA: TGTGCCAGCGACAGGGGGACGGATGAGACCCAGTACTTC.

This rearrangement joins TRBV4-3 to TRBJ2-7, with D tentatively TRBD1 or TRBD2 (5 bases each). Trimming removed 4 bases at V and 1 base at J, with 14 bases between. Germline V gene sequence: CDR1 LGHNA, CDR2 YSLEER. There are 15 residues in the CDR3. CDR3 amino acids: CASSPFRDGSYEQYF. DNA for the CDR3: TGCGCCAGCAGCCCCTTCCGGGACGGATCCTACGAGCAGTACTTC.

This clonotype was observed at least ten times. For the CDR3, the DNA is TGTGCCAGCAGCGTAGGTGGGACATCGAACACCGGGGAGCTGTTTTTT. Translating gives CASSVGGTSNTGELFF. The rearrangement joins TRBV9 to TRBJ2-2, with D possibly matching TRBD1 (6 bases). CDR1 is SGDLS, CDR2 YYNGEE, per germline. This CDR3 has 16 amino acids. Trimming shortened V by 0 bases and J by 0 bases, and 9 bases separated the two germline ends.

The chain is built from TRBV19 and TRBJ1-2, with TRBD1 matching over 8 bases. CDR1 and CDR2 (germline): LNHDA, SQIVND (reference sequence). With V trimmed by 4 bases and J by 8 bases, 9 bases remained unmatched. CDR3 length: 14 residues. The CDR3: CASSSAGGADGYTF. The CDR3 DNA is TGTGCCAGTAGTAGTGCAGGGGGCGCGGACGGCTACACCTTC. Looking up the rest from reference TRBV19 and TRBJ1-2 gives the full variable domain: DGGITQSPKYLFRKEGQNVTLSCEQNLNHDAMYWYRQDPGQGLRLIYYSQIVNDFQKGDIAEGYSVSREKKESFPLTVTSAQKNPTAFYLCASSSAGGADGYTFGSGTRLTVV.

The chain uses TRBV10-3 and TRBJ2-7, with D tentatively TRBD1 (7 bases). The germline CDR1 and CDR2 sequences are ENHRY and SYGVKD. V was pared by 6 bases and J by 5 bases, with 26 bases between. CDR3 length: 17 amino acids. CDR3 bases: TGTGCCATCAGCGTCGAGGGGGCGGGACCCGGCGGGCACGAGCAGTACTTC. Residues: CAISVEGAGPGGHEQYF.

The gene calls are TRBV19 and TRBJ1-1; D is ambiguous. The CDR3 contains 13 residues. V was trimmed by 1 base and J by 3 bases, leaving 6 bases between them. CDR1 is LNHDA, CDR2 SQIVND, per germline (reference sequence). The CDR3 loop is CASSIGAYTEAFF. The CDR3 DNA is TGTGCCAGTAGTATAGGGGCCTACACTGAAGCTTTCTTT.

In its sample, this clonotype was seen many times. The chain combines TRBV20-1 with TRBJ2-7, with D unclear. Looked up from germline, CDR1 is DFQATT and CDR2 is SNEGSKA (reference sequence). The germline V and J ends were trimmed by 0 bases and 7 bases, with 4 bases remaining between them. The CDR3 loop spans 10 amino acids. The CDR3 region is CSARDQEQYF. CDR3 DNA: TGCAGTGCTAGAGATCAGGAGCAGTACTTC.

There are many counts of this clonotype. The rearrangement links TRBV2 to TRBJ1-5; D remains unclear. The CDR3 runs 14 residues. The V end was cut by 0 bases, the J end by 3 bases, with 6 bases between. Germline CDR1 SNHLY, CDR2 FYNNEI. The CDR3 sequence: CASSEAGNNQPQHF. CDR3 in DNA: TGTGCCAGCAGTGAAGCAGGGAACAATCAGCCCCAGCATTTT.

This clonotype has a count of ten or more. The chain links TRBV12-3 or TRBV12-4 to TRBJ2-5; D perhaps matches TRBD2 (6 bases). The CDR3 sequence is 12 residues long. Trimming left V 6 bases short and J 7 bases short, with 12 bases between. The chain's CDR3 is CASSFEGGTQYF. In DNA form, the CDR3 reads TGTGCCAGCAGCTTTGAGGGAGGGACCCAGTACTTC.

The rearrangement joins TRBV19 to TRBJ1-5; no firm D call. Trimming cost V 1 base and J 7 bases, with 14 bases left between them. Germline CDR1 LNHDA, CDR2 SQIVND (reference sequence). The length of the CDR3 is 15 residues. The CDR3 DNA follows: TGTGCCAGTAGTATAGGCCCTGGGATACGACAGCCCCAGCATTTT. It is translated as CASSIGPGIRQPQHF.

The table lists this clonotype with a few counts. The chain has TRBV7-2 and TRBJ1-2; D possibly corresponds to TRBD1 (5 bases). The V and J ends lost 2 bases and 8 bases respectively, with 18 bases between them. This CDR3 region has 15 residues. CDR1 and CDR2 (germline): SGHTA, FQGNSA. The CDR3: CASSLTVGRAGGYTF. CDR3 DNA sequence: TGTGCCAGCAGCTTAACTGTAGGCAGGGCTGGAGGCTACACCTTC.

This clonotype occurred many times. A much larger clone lies one base from this, so it may be a read error. This rearrangement joins TRBV11-2 to TRBJ2-5; no definite D call. V lost 2 bases and J 5 bases, leaving 3 bases between the germline ends. This CDR3 contains 11 residues. Germline lookup yields CDR1 SGHAT and CDR2 FQNNGV. CDR3 residues: CASSLWETQYF. CDR3 DNA sequence: TGTGCCAGCAGCTTATGGGAGACCCAGTACTTC.

The sample holds many counts of this clonotype. The rearrangement joins TRBV5-4 to TRBJ1-1; 7 nucleotides match TRBD1. The J segment lost 0 bases and the V segment lost 2 bases, leaving 10 bases of the junction unmatched. CDR3 length: 17 residues. Germline V CDR1 and CDR2: SGHNT, YYREEE (reference sequence). DNA of the CDR3: TGTGCCAGCAGCTTTAACAGGGGCCTAGCCGTGAACACTGAAGCTTTCTTT. It is translated as CASSFNRGLAVNTEAFF.

The chain has TRBV29-1 and TRBJ1-1, with TRBD1 matching over 7 bases. The length of the CDR3 is 14 residues. The germline gives CDR1 SQVTM, CDR2 ANQGSEA. V lost 0 bases and J lost 1; bases outside the gene matches: 2. CDR3 coding DNA: TGCAGCGTTGAAGAGGGGACAGCGAACACTGAAGCTTTCTTT. It is translated as CSVEEGTANTEAFF. Using reference TRBV29-1 and TRBJ1-1 for the parts outside the CDR3, the full variable domain is SAVISQKPSRDICQRGTSLTIQCQVDSQVTMMFWYRQQPGQSLTLIATANQGSEATYESGFVIDKFPISRPNLTFSTLTVSNMSPEDSSIYLCSVEEGTANTEAFFGQGTRLTVV.

The chain combines TRBV7-4 with TRBJ1-4; 8 bases are a match to TRBD1. Looked up from germline, CDR1 is SGHVT and CDR2 is SQSDAQ. There are 17 residues in the CDR3. The V and J ends lost 7 bases and 7 bases, in that order; junction bases with no gene match: 17. The DNA of the CDR3 is TGTGCCAGCACCAACGCTGCCAGGGGGCTTTGTATTGAAAAACTGTTTTTT. This codes for CASTNAARGLCIEKLFF.

This clonotype was counted a few times. The chain combines TRBV12-3 or TRBV12-4 with TRBJ2-5, with D perhaps matching TRBD2 (5 bases). Trimming took 4 bases from V and 1 from J, leaving 10 bases between them. There are 14 residues in the CDR3. CDR3 loop: CASSSDRGQETQYF. The CDR3 DNA follows: TGTGCCAGCAGTTCCGATCGGGGCCAAGAGACCCAGTACTTC.

In this sample, this clonotype turned up many times. The chain links TRBV19 to TRBJ1-1, with D unresolved. CDR3 length: 15 amino acids. Germline loops: CDR1 LNHDA, CDR2 SQIVND (reference sequence). Trimming pared 1 base from V and 6 bases from J, leaving 15 bases between. In DNA, the CDR3 is TGTGCCAGTAGTATAGGTGGGTCGATGAGCCCTGAAGCTTTCTTT. Its protein product is CASSIGGSMSPEAFF. Using reference TRBV19 and TRBJ1-1 for the parts outside the CDR3, the full variable domain is DGGITQSPKYLFRKEGQNVTLSCEQNLNHDAMYWYRQDPGQGLRLIYYSQIVNDFQKGDIAEGYSVSREKKESFPLTVTSAQKNPTAFYLCASSIGGSMSPEAFFGQGTRLTVV.

This clonotype was detected many times. The J gene is TRBJ1-4, the V gene TRBV7-9; D unresolved. Germline V gene sequence: CDR1 SEHNR, CDR2 FQNEAQ (reference sequence). Trimming left V 8 bases short and J 2 bases short, with 15 bases between. This CDR3 comprises 15 residues. CDR3 sequence: CASSRGGATNEKLFF. The CDR3 bases are TGTGCCAGCTCCCGGGGAGGCGCGACTAATGAAAAACTGTTTTTT.

This clonotype was detected a few times. V is TRBV20-1 and J is TRBJ2-5, with no clear D. The better agreement between TRBJ2-1 and the DNA end casts doubt on the J call. CDR1 DFQATT and CDR2 SNEGSKA come from the germline V gene (reference sequence). This CDR3 has 15 amino acids. The CDR3 region is CSASSVQPAYNEQFF. The CDR3 DNA sequence: TGCAGTGCTAGTTCCGTACAGCCAGCCTACAATGAGCAGTTCTTC.